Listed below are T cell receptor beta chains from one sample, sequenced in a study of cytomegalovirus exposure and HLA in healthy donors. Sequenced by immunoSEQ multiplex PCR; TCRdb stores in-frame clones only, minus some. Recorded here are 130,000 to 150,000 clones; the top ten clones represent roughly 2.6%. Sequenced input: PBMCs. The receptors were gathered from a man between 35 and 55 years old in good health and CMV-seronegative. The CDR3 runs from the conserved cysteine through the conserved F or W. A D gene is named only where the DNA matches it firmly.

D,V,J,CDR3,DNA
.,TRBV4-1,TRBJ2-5,CASSQDESAPWETQYF,TGCGCCAGCAGCCAAGATGAGTCCGCTCCATGGGAGACCCAGTACTTC
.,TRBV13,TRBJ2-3,CASSLVAGSTDTQYF,TGTGCCAGCAGCTTAGTTGCGGGGTCCACAGATACGCAGTATTTT
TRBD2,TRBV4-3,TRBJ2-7,CASSQFTSGGYEQYF,TGCGCCAGCAGCCAATTCACTAGCGGGGGTTACGAGCAGTACTTC
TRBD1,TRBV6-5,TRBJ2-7,CASSLGQLEHEQYF,TGTGCCAGCAGTTTGGGACAGCTCGAGCACGAGCAGTACTTC
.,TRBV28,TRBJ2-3,CASRRGGATDTQYF,TGTGCCAGTAGAAGAGGAGGGGCTACAGATACGCAGTATTTT
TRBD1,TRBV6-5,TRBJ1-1,CASSFDRVNTEAFF,TGTGCCAGCAGTTTCGACAGGGTAAACACTGAAGCTTTCTTT
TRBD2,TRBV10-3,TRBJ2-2,CAISERASGGAGTGELFF,TGTGCCATCAGTGAAAGGGCTAGCGGGGGGGCCGGGACCGGGGAGCTGTTTTTT
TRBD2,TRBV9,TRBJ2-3,CASSVTSGGSLADTQYF,TGTGCCAGCAGCGTAACTAGCGGGGGAAGTTTGGCAGATACGCAGTATTTT
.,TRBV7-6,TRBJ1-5,CASSSQGGQPQHF,TGTGCCAGCAGCTCGCAGGGCGGTCAGCCCCAGCATTTT
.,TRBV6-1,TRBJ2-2,CASSEKELSGELFF,TGTGCCAGCAGTGAAAAAGAACTTTCCGGGGAGCTGTTTTTT
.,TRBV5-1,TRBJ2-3,CASSLFGSTDTQYF,TGCGCCAGCAGCTTGTTCGGTAGCACAGATACGCAGTATTTT
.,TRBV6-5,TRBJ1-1,CASSRDKNTEAFF,TGTGCCAGCAGCCGGGACAAGAACACTGAAGCTTTCTTT
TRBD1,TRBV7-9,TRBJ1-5,CASSYRGGQGGNQPQHF,TGTGCCAGCAGCTATAGGGGCGGACAGGGTGGCAATCAGCCCCAGCATTTT
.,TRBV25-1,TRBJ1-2,CASSEYGGNYGYTF,TGTGCCAGCAGTGAATATGGGGGCAACTATGGCTACACCTTC
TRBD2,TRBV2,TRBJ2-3,CASVGGGTDTQYF,TGTGCCTCCGTGGGCGGGGGAACAGATACGCAGTATTTT
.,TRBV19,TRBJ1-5,CASSIHTASNQPQHF,TGTGCCAGTAGTATACATACAGCTAGCAATCAGCCCCAGCATTTT
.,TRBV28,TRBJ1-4,CATGGEYKGKLFF,TGTGCCACCGGGGGAGAGTATAAGGGAAAACTGTTTTTT
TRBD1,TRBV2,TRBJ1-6,CASRQSGGGSPLHF,TGTGCCAGCAGACAGTCAGGGGGCGGTTCACCCCTCCACTTT
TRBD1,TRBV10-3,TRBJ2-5,CAISGQGAQETQYF,TGTGCCATCTCGGGACAGGGGGCTCAAGAGACCCAGTACTTC
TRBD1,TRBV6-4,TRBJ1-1,CASSDSKPTGEVPEAFF,TGTGCCAGCAGTGACTCTAAACCGACAGGGGAGGTGCCTGAAGCTTTCTTT
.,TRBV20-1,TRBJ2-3,CSASFRGTQYF,TGCAGTGCTAGTTTTCGGGGGACGCAGTATTTT
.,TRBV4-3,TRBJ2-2,CASSLKNTGELFF,TGCGCCAGCAGCCTAAAGAACACCGGGGAGCTGTTTTTT
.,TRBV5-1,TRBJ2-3,CASSLDRVFTDTQYF,TGCGCCAGCAGCTTGGACAGGGTATTCACAGATACGCAGTATTTT
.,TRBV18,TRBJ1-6,CASSPEGVKNSPLHF,TGTGCCAGCTCACCAGAGGGTGTAAAAAATTCACCCCTCCACTTT
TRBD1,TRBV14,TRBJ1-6,CASSLRTGSSPLHF,TGTGCCAGCAGCCTCCGGACAGGAAGTTCACCCCTCCACTTT
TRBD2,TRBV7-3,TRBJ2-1,CASSLGLLRGENEQFF,TGTGCCAGCAGCTTAGGCCTTCTGCGGGGGGAGAATGAGCAGTTCTTC
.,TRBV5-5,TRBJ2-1,CASSLATASSYNEQFF,TGTGCCAGCAGCTTGGCGACAGCAAGCTCCTACAATGAGCAGTTCTTC
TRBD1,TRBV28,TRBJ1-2,CASRSRGLRDGYTF,TGTGCCAGCAGAAGCAGGGGGCTACGAGATGGCTACACCTTC
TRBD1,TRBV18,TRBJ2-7,CASSPLATGSPHEQYF,TGTGCCAGCTCACCATTAGCGACAGGGTCTCCGCACGAGCAGTACTTC
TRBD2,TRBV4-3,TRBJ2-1,CASSLSGGSYNEQFF,TGCGCCAGCAGCCTTAGCGGGGGTTCCTACAATGAGCAGTTCTTC
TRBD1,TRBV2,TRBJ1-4,CASSPDREKLFF,TGTGCCAGCAGTCCGGACAGGGAAAAACTGTTTTTT
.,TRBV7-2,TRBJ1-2,CASSFGGNYGYTF,TGTGCCAGCAGCTTTGGAGGGAACTATGGCTACACCTTC
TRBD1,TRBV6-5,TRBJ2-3,CASSYSGQQSTDTQYF,TGTGCCAGCAGTTACTCGGGACAGCAAAGCACAGATACGCAGTATTTT
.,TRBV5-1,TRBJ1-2,CASSLGQTYGYTF,TGCGCCAGCAGCTTGGGGCAGACTTATGGCTACACCTTC
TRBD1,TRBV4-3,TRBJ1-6,CASSPTGGNSPLHF,TGCGCCAGTAGCCCCACAGGGGGCAATTCACCCCTCCACTTT
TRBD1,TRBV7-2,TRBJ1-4,CASSSTGRNEKLFF,TGTGCCAGCAGCTCGACAGGGCGGAATGAAAAACTGTTTTTT
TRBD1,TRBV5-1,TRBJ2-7,CASSISPGQGYEQYF,TGCGCCAGCAGCATCTCGCCGGGACAGGGGTACGAGCAGTACTTC
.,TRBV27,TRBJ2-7,CASSGLASEQYF,TGTGCCAGCAGTGGGCTTGCGTCCGAGCAGTACTTC
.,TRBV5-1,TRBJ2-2,CASTPDGENTGELFF,TGCGCCAGCACGCCAGACGGGGAGAACACCGGGGAGCTGTTTTTT
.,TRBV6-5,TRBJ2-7,CASSRQGLDEQYF,TGTGCCAGCAGCCGGCAGGGATTAGACGAGCAGTACTTC
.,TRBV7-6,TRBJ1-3,CASSLSGIDLSGNTIYF,TGTGCCAGCAGCTTATCAGGGATCGATCTCTCTGGAAACACCATATATTTT
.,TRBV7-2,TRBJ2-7,CASSLDLSSYEQYF,TGTGCCAGCAGCTTAGATTTATCGTCCTACGAGCAGTACTTC
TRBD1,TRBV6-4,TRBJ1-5,CASSRDSNQPQHF,TGTGCCAGCAGTAGGGACAGTAATCAGCCCCAGCATTTT
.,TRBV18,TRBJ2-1,CASSPRREDEQFF,TGTGCCAGCTCACCACGGCGTGAGGATGAGCAGTTCTTC
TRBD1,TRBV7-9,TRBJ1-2,CASSQTGVVGYTF,TGTGCCAGCAGCCAAACAGGGGTAGTTGGCTACACCTTC
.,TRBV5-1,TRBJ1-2,CASSPDSGVYTF,TGCGCCAGCAGCCCGGACAGCGGGGTCTACACCTTC
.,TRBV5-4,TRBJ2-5,CASSRDTLYQETQYF,TGTGCCAGCAGCCGGGACACCCTGTACCAAGAGACCCAGTACTTC
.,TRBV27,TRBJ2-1,CASSFIVRFDEQFF,TGTGCCAGCAGTTTTATAGTCCGGTTCGATGAGCAGTTCTTC
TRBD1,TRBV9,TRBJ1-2,CASSAGQGAYYGYTF,TGTGCCAGCAGCGCCGGACAGGGGGCTTACTATGGCTACACCTTC
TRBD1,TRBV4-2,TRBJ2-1,CASSQNRGSSYNEQFF,TGTGCCAGCAGCCAGAACAGGGGGAGCTCCTACAATGAGCAGTTCTTC
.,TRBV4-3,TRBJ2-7,CASSQDISGGVEQCF,TGCGCCAGCAGCCAAGATATCTCCGGAGGGGTCGAGCAGTGCTTC
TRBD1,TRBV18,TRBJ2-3,CASSTYGTGGTDTQYF,TGTGCCAGCTCAACTTACGGGACAGGTGGAACAGATACGCAGTATTTT
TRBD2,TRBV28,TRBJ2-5,CASSLTSGGQETQYF,TGTGCCAGCAGTTTGACTAGCGGGGGGCAAGAGACCCAGTACTTC
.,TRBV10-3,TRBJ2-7,CAISESPSRGYEQYF,TGTGCCATCAGTGAGTCCCCTAGCAGAGGCTACGAGCAGTACTTC
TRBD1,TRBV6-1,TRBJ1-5,CASSDRDGQPQHF,TGTGCCAGCAGCGACAGGGATGGTCAGCCCCAGCATTTT
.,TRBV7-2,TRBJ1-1,CASSLATGRGVEAFF,TGTGCCAGCAGCTTAGCAACAGGGAGGGGGGTGGAAGCTTTCTTT
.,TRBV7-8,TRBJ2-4,CASSSQGAKNIQYF,TGTGCCAGCAGCTCACAGGGAGCCAAAAACATTCAGTACTTC